Shown below are 25 T cell receptor beta chains from a single sample sequenced in a study of tumor and adjacent non-tumor tissue in lung cancer. A modified ARM-PCR protocol with three rounds of nested PCR amplified TCRbeta. A single record per CDR3 protein comes from TCRdb applying MiXCR to the multiplex PCR reads. The sample has roughly 200,000 distinct CDR3 sequences, over 55% seen once. This sample's RNA came from whole unsorted tissue. The material sequenced was lung tumor tissue. The receptors shown here come from a man in his sixties with non-small cell lung cancer.

In DNA form, the CDR3 reads TGCAGCGTTGAAGTGGGGGGGGCGGCTAACACTGAAGCTTTCTTT. It yields the protein CSVEVGGAANTEAFF. The chain uses TRBV29-1 and TRBJ1-1, with D tentatively TRBD1 (6 bases). Trimming took 1 base from V and 2 from J, leaving 14 bases between them. Germline CDR1 and CDR2: SQVTM and ANQGSEA. This CDR3 comprises 15 residues.

This clonotype has just one count. The chain recombines TRBV14 with TRBJ1-1; 9 nucleotides line up with TRBD1. The CDR3 length is 16 residues. J was trimmed by 0 bases and V by 1 base; bases with no gene match: 3. CDR1 and CDR2 (germline): SGHDN, FVKESK. In DNA, the CDR3 is TGTGCCAGCAGCCAAGTGGGACAGGGTTTGAACACTGAAGCTTTCTTT. Its protein is CASSQVGQGLNTEAFF.

This rearrangement joins TRBV6-5 to TRBJ2-5; 8 bases are shared with TRBD2. Germline V gives CDR1 MNHEY, CDR2 SVGAGI. V lost 5 bases, J lost 9 bases, and 11 bases stayed unmatched. The CDR3 covers 14 residues. The CDR3: CASSDSGTARAQYF. CDR3 DNA sequence: TGTGCCAGCAGTGATAGCGGGACCGCTCGGGCCCAGTACTTC.

About this clonotype: A much larger clone differs by one base, so this may be a read error. The rearrangement links TRBV12-3 or TRBV12-4 to TRBJ1-2; 8 bases match TRBD1. This CDR3 is 14 amino acids long. In nucleotides, the CDR3 is TGTGCCAGCAGATTGCAGGGGGCTGACTATGGCTACAACTTC. It yields the protein CASRLQGADYGYNF.

This clonotype was observed a few times. The rearrangement links TRBV6-6 to TRBJ1-3; the D gene is possibly TRBD1 (5 bases). Per germline, CDR1 MNHNY and CDR2 SVGAGI (reference sequence). V lost 1 base and J lost 4, with 17 bases in between. CDR3 length: 17 amino acids. The CDR3 loop reads CASSYFTGTQGGNTIYF. In DNA form, the CDR3 reads TGTGCCAGCAGTTACTTTACCGGGACCCAAGGGGGAAACACCATATATTTT.

A note on this clonotype: Relative to the germline gene, one junction end is altered; a read error may explain this. V and J are TRBV4-1 and TRBJ2-3, with D perhaps TRBD1 (5 bases). Germline V gives CDR1 MGHRA, CDR2 YSYEKL. The CDR3 consists of 13 residues. The CDR3 coding sequence is TGTGCCAGCAGCCAAACGGACATGGATACGCAGTATTTT. Protein: CASSQTDMDTQYF.

The rearrangement joins TRBV29-1 to TRBJ2-7; TRBD1 agrees at 9 bases. Trimming removed 7 bases from V and 3 bases from J; junction bases left unmatched: 13. CDR1 is SQVTM, CDR2 ANQGSEA, per germline. CDR3 length: 15 residues. The CDR3 is CSATRGGTGRYEQYF. For the CDR3, the DNA is TGCAGCGCTACTAGGGGCGGGACAGGGCGCTACGAGCAGTACTTC.

To note about this clonotype: One end of the junction is discordant with germline, which a read error may explain. The gene calls are TRBV4-2 and TRBJ1-1; 9 bases match TRBD1. Germline CDR1 is LGHNA and CDR2 is YNFKEQ. CDR3 length: 17 residues. The CDR3 loop is CASNPRTGAGLNTEAFF. The CDR3, as DNA: TGTGCTAGCAACCCAAGGACAGGGGCTGGGTTGAACACTGAAGCTTTCTTT.

In regard to this clonotype: The conserved closing phenylalanine or tryptophan is absent in this CDR3, likely reflecting a read error. This chain links TRBV7-8 with TRBJ2-1; TRBD2 aligns across 7 bases. With 2 bases clipped from V and 8 bases from J, the junction kept 6 bases outside the gene matches. CDR1 is SGHVS and CDR2 is FQNEAQ in the germline V gene. The CDR3 totals 14 residues. The CDR3 DNA reads as TGTGCCAGCAGCTTAATGACTAGCACCCATGAGCAGTTCTTA. Translating it yields CASSLMTSTHEQFL.

With regard to this clonotype: Germline is not matched at one junction end, which may reflect a read error. The chain recombines TRBV20-1 with TRBJ1-2; D is unclear. Per the germline V gene, CDR1 is DFQATT and CDR2 is SNEGSKA (reference sequence). The CDR3 contains 12 residues. The CDR3 sequence is CSAVENHYGYIF. The CDR3 nucleotides read TGCAGTGCTGTCGAGAACCACTATGGCTACATCTTC.

This clonotype was seen just once. The chain uses TRBV30 and TRBJ2-6; the match to TRBD1 covers 9 bases. The V and J ends lost 3 bases and 0 bases, in that order; junction bases with no gene match: 6. The CDR3 spans 17 residues. Per germline, CDR1 GTSNPN and CDR2 SVGIG (reference sequence). The DNA of the CDR3 is TGTGCCTGGAGATGGGGGACAGGGAGCTCTGGGGCCAACGTCCTGACTTTC. It translates to CAWRWGTGSSGANVLTF.

As to this clonotype: An end of the junction does not agree with germline; a read error may underlie this. The chain recombines TRBV4-2 with TRBJ2-5; TRBD2 aligns across 10 bases. The germline V gene encodes CDR1 LGHNA and CDR2 YNFKEQ. This CDR3 region has 16 residues. The CDR3 is CVSSPVSGGARETQYF. The CDR3 DNA reads as TGTGTCAGCAGCCCCGTGAGCGGGGGGGCTCGAGAGACCCAGTACTTC.

Comments on this clonotype: A much larger clone sits a single nucleotide away, making a read error possible. CDR3 in amino acids: CSVAPGGYQQTQYF. The DNA for the CDR3 is TGCAGCGTTGCCCCGGGGGGTTACCAACAGACCCAGTACTTC. The rearrangement links TRBV29-1 to TRBJ2-5, with 7 nucleotides matching TRBD2. Germline V gives CDR1 SQVTM, CDR2 ANQGSEA. CDR3 size: 14 residues.

This clonotype was detected a few times. This chain joins TRBV5-8 and TRBJ2-3, with 8 bases fitting TRBD1. Germline V lookup: CDR1 SGHTS, CDR2 YDEGEE. With 3 bases clipped from V and 1 base from J, the junction kept 10 bases outside the gene matches. There are 17 residues in the CDR3. The CDR3 is CASSWTGIFLGTDTQYF. Written as DNA, the CDR3 is TGTGCCAGCAGCTGGACAGGGATCTTTCTTGGCACAGATACGCAGTATTTT.

The table lists this clonotype with many counts. This chain uses TRBV7-9 with TRBJ1-2, with D unclear. V lost 1 base to trimming and J lost 2 bases, with 8 bases between them. This CDR3 is built from 14 residues. Germline V gene data show CDR1 as SEHNR and CDR2 as FQNEAQ (reference sequence). CDR3: CASSLVNGNYGYTF. The CDR3 DNA reads as TGTGCCAGCAGCTTAGTTAACGGAAACTATGGCTACACCTTC.

The chain employs TRBV11-2 and TRBJ2-7; 7 bases line up with TRBD1. This CDR3 spans 15 amino acids. The J segment lost 5 bases and the V segment lost 9 bases, leaving 16 bases of the junction unmatched. The germline V gene encodes CDR1 SGHAT and CDR2 FQNNGV. The CDR3 loop is CASGLETGVTNEQYF. In DNA form, the CDR3 reads TGTGCCAGTGGCTTAGAAACAGGGGTAACCAACGAGCAGTACTTC.

This clonotype came up many times. J is TRBJ2-1 and V is TRBV6-6, with TRBD2 identical over 9 bases. This CDR3 is built from 15 residues. Trimming took 7 bases from V and 7 from J; bases not matched to a gene: 11. Germline CDR1 and CDR2: MNHNY and SVGAGI (reference sequence). DNA of the CDR3: TGTGCCAGCACCTTAGCGGGGGCCTCAATAAATGAGCAGTTCTTC. Translated, it gives CASTLAGASINEQFF.

Remarks on this clonotype: This may be a read error, as it is one base from a much larger clone. CDR3 residues: CSVETGTPNSPLHF. CDR3 nucleotides: TGCAGCGTTGAAACCGGGACACCTAATTCACCCCTCCACTTT. The chain combines TRBV29-1 with TRBJ1-6; TRBD1 is a possible D gene (6 bases). The CDR3 sequence is 14 residues long. Germline-derived CDR1 and CDR2 are SQVTM and ANQGSEA. Trimming removed 2 bases at V and 6 bases at J, with 11 bases between.

This clonotype occurred many times. The chain has TRBV20-1 and TRBJ1-4; no reliable D call. Between the trimmed V and J ends, which lost 4 bases and 12 bases, there was a span of 15 bases. CDR3 size: 12 residues. Per the germline V gene, CDR1 is DFQATT and CDR2 is SNEGSKA (reference sequence). The CDR3 spells CSATPQDRELFF. As DNA, the CDR3 is TGCAGTGCTACCCCCCAGGACCGAGAACTGTTTTTT.

About this clonotype: Relative to the germline gene, one junction end is altered; a read error may explain this. The genes are TRBV6-2 or TRBV6-3 and TRBJ2-1; perhaps TRBD2 as D (5 bases). CDR3 size: 19 residues. Germline CDR1 is MNHEY and CDR2 is SVGEGT. The CDR3, as DNA: TGTGCCAGCTGTTACTCGAGAATGTATCTGGACTCGCAATACAATGAGCTGTTCTTC. Protein product: CASCYSRMYLDSQYNELFF.

In regard to this clonotype: The junction does not match germline at one end; this may be a read error. The V gene is TRBV6-2 or TRBV6-3, the J gene TRBJ2-1, with 7 bases that match TRBD2. The CDR3 runs to 16 residues. Germline CDR1 and CDR2: MNHEY and SVGEGT. DNA of the CDR3: TGTGCCAGCAGTTACGGTCAGACTAGCACAGGCAATGAGAAGTTCTTC. Amino acids: CASSYGQTSTGNEKFF.

The rearrangement uses TRBV14 and TRBJ2-1, with 8 bases aligning to TRBD2. The junction had 12 bases not matched to a gene; V was cut back by 0 bases and J by 8 bases. CDR1 is SGHDN and CDR2 is FVKESK in the germline V gene. The CDR3 extends over 17 amino acids. CDR3 DNA: TGTGCCAGCAGCCAAGAGGGGGTGGTAGCGGGGTACTATGAGCAGTTCTTC. It is translated as CASSQEGVVAGYYEQFF.

Points on this clonotype: An end of the junction differs from the germline gene, which may be a read error. This chain connects TRBV29-1 to TRBJ2-3; 10 bases agree with TRBD2. The CDR3 is 15 amino acids. Germline V CDR1 and CDR2: SQVTM, ANQGSEA. The CDR3, as DNA: TGCAGTGTTGTAATTCTAGCGGGAGTGACAGATACGCAATATTTT. This sequence encodes CSVVILAGVTDTQYF.

This chain connects TRBV30 to TRBJ2-2; 7 bases fit TRBD2. Losses at the gene ends were 2 bases for V and 4 bases for J; bases not matched to a gene: 1. This CDR3 spans 13 amino acids. Germline loops: CDR1 GTSNPN, CDR2 SVGIG (reference sequence). CDR3 nucleotide sequence: TGTGCCTGGAGTTGGGGGGGCACCGGGGAGCTGTTTTTT. It translates to CAWSWGGTGELFF.

This clonotype was counted a single time. One junction end disagrees with the germline gene, perhaps due to a read error. The chain employs TRBV20-1 and TRBJ2-1; 10 bases align to TRBD2. CDR1 and CDR2 (germline): DFQATT, SNEGSKA (reference sequence). This CDR3 is built from 15 residues. The CDR3 nucleotides read TGCTGTGCTGACTCAGCGGGGGGGCCGTGGAATGAGCTGTTATTC. Protein product: CCADSAGGPWNELLF.